This TCR beta chain is from a study of blood T cell repertoires in COVID-19 (dated by TCRdb to 2019 to 2021). General notes on the study: The collaborator samples originated in the United States, Italy and Spain and spanned the acute and convalescent phases of COVID-19. The prospective study material was composed of cDNA or gDNA derived from T cells, B-cell-depleted T cells, or PBMCs. Deeply sampled blood TCRbeta repertoires from subjects exposed to, actively infected with, or recovered from COVID-19 were included in the dataset. The repertoires were released in a freely available public database intended as a resource for research on the immune response to SARS-CoV-2. The samples were drawn from two sources: the first 160 participants of the ongoing ImmuneRACE study, and approximately 1,300 subjects contributed by 6 global collaborators. The sample metadata nearly always contained a de-identified subject ID, COVID-19 status, age in years and sex. HLA class I and class II types, where available, came from metadata supplied by the sample provider rather than from assay-based typing. The full study reports these points: Clinical and demographic metadata were provided uncurated, with the amount varying by source and participant.

Enrolling through a virtual design, the prospective study's participants ranged in age from roughly 18 to 90 years and lived across about two dozen United States geographic areas. To assign participants to cohorts, the prospective study relied on clinical history that participants themselves reported in a screening survey and a study questionnaire. ImmuneRACE Cohort 3 recovered participants were defined by two consecutive negative NP/OP PCR tests, healthcare professional clearance, or symptom resolution. In the prospective study, whole blood, serum and a nasopharyngeal or oropharyngeal swab were collected from each participant by mobile phlebotomists. Additional blood draws and questionnaires over an approximately two-month period could optionally be provided by prospective study participants. Blood samples from the prospective study were shipped frozen or at room temperature prior to DNA extraction.

The immunoSEQ Assay, a bias-controlled multiplex PCR, was used to amplify TCRbeta CDR3 regions from genomic DNA. The original pipeline was this. The number of nucleated cells in each sample was estimated from the amplification of reference gene primers within the assay. Sequence reads were collapsed and filtered to measure the absolute abundance of every unique TCRbeta CDR3 rearrangement. For each sample, productive Simpson clonality was calculated as the square root of Simpson's diversity index across productive rearrangements. As stored in TCRdb, this immuneACCESS dataset retains in-frame rearrangements with V and J assigned. A fraction of the clones does not appear; measured against another copy, unresolved V genes explain less than half of the discrepancy, and the remainder lacks a known reason. For V, J and clone size, that table is used; D and trimming come from the DNA. In this sample the table shows some 490,000 clones, about 85% of which occur a single time. The ten top clones hold around 8% of the sample.

Worth noting for this clone: The specificity of this receptor is unknown. No quality values exist for individual bases; no much larger clone is one base distant.

Including the terminal cysteine and phenylalanine, the CDR3 comprises 14 residues. Solely the CDR3 DNA is kept, with 42 bases framed from the first base. Trimming removed 2 bases from V and 4 bases from J; the gene matches leave 2 bases unexplained. CDR1 and CDR2, looked up from the germline V gene, are MGHRA and YSYEKL. This receptor was identified in a woman aged 60-75 years who had recovered from COVID-19. The chain was built from TRBV4-1 and TRBJ2-1, with 7 bases in between that match TRBD2. The specimen was PBMCs or T cells enriched from blood (not recorded which). The bases are TGCGCCAGCAGCCAACCAGCGGGGTACAATGAGCAGTTCTTC. It codes for CASSQPAGYNEQFF.